The subject of this entry is one TCR beta chain. This specimen comes from a study of CD8 T cells in Susac syndrome. The CDR3 covers 17 residues. Germline V CDR1 and CDR2: SNHLY, FYNNEI. The V gene lost 1 base and the J gene lost 3 bases, with 19 bases spanning the gap. TEMRA cells were FACS-enriched, unlike CD8+ and CD4+ T cells, which were negatively isolated. When the RNA was reverse transcribed, random hexamers were used with an input of roughly 0.45 to 1 ug. Amplification of TCR beta CDR3 used immunoSEQ multiplex PCR across 54 Vbeta and 13 Jbeta. TCRdb processed the immunoSEQ multiplex PCR reads anew with MiXCR; each CDR3 protein has one entry. This table has hundreds of thousands of distinct CDR3 sequences, about 85% appearing once.

Sequenced material: CD8+ T cells from PBMCs. This TCR was sampled from a human donor with multiple sclerosis. The chain couples TRBV2 to TRBJ2-7, with D perhaps assigned TRBD1 or TRBD2 (5 bases each). CDR3 sequence: CASSEGGLITGGYEQYF. The CDR3 nucleotides are TGTGCCAGCAGTGAAGGGGGTCTTATAACAGGAGGCTACGAGCAGTACTTC.